This T cell receptor (beta chain) was recovered during a study of CD8+ T cells in alopecia areata. At the level of the study: The SALT score measured affected scalp surface percentage in treated patients. Study-level results: Alopecia totalis/universalis scalp especially showed more expanded CD8+ clones than normal scalp.

Treatment: oral pan-JAK inhibitor, 5-10 mg twice daily. Sorted populations comprised CD4+ and CD8+ T cells obtained from PBMCs. Extraction and reverse transcription of RNA yielded cDNA as the sequencing template. Sequencing was performed with immunoSEQ multiplex PCR; in TCRdb, only in-frame clones are kept and a portion is missing. This sample yields roughly 210,000 clones, of which over 40% are seen a single time; 2.6% belongs to the top ten. There are a few counts of this clone. Its antigen remains unknown. The CDR3 totals 15 residues. The germline V gene has CDR1 SGHVS and CDR2 FQNEAQ. V was trimmed by 7 bases and J by 1 base, leaving 15 bases between them.

This receptor was identified in a human donor with alopecia areata. The chain joins TRBV7-8 to TRBJ2-3; a weak D match, TRBD1 (6 bases). Specimen: CD4+ T cells sorted from blood, collected at approximately week 36, from a patient treated with tofacitinib. The CDR3 nucleotides read TGTGCCAGCAAGAACAGGGAGTTGGGCACAGATACGCAGTATTTT. It yields the protein CASKNRELGTDTQYF.